The 25 T cell receptor beta chains presented below share a single source sample, sequenced in a study of blood T cells in healthy people across ages (dated by TCRdb to 2014 to 2015). Libraries were prepared through 5' RACE. Sequencing relied on an Illumina HiSeq 2500. A second 7 to 11 cycle PCR used a sample-barcoded 5' primer and a J-beta primer mix. TCRdb trimmed the raw reads at Q25, called clones with MiXCR and kept productive beta chains. Under each unique CDR3 protein, matching rows form one entry showing the most common genes and DNA. The sample table holds around 1.7 million distinct CDR3 sequences, of which about 30% were seen once. Jointly, the top ten make up 6.5% to 8.5% of the sample. Material: blood. The receptors come from a young woman in good health.

The chain combines TRBV11-2 with TRBJ1-2; no clear D gene. Germline CDR1 and CDR2: SGHAT and FQNNGV. The ends were cut back, 3 bases at V and 7 bases at J, with 15 bases in the middle. The CDR3 runs 14 residues. CDR3 nucleotides: TGTGCCAGCAGCTTCAGTGGAGATATAACTGGCTACACCTTC. Translation: CASSFSGDITGYTF.

The chain recombines TRBV7-2 with TRBJ2-7, with D perhaps given as TRBD1 or TRBD2 (5 bases each). Germline assignment: CDR1 SGHTA and CDR2 FQGNSA. The CDR3 is 14 residues long. The ends were cut back, 2 bases at V and 2 bases at J, with 10 bases in the middle. DNA of the CDR3: TGTGCCAGCAGCTTACCGGGACCGCCCTACGAGCAGTACTTC. Encoded protein: CASSLPGPPYEQYF.

The chain joins TRBV7-6 to TRBJ2-1; possibly TRBD2 for D (6 bases). Per germline, CDR1 SGHVS and CDR2 FNYEAQ. Trimming stripped 5 bases from V and 7 bases from J, with 15 bases between. This CDR3 has 14 residues. In DNA, the CDR3 is TGTGCCAGCAGCGAGAGACTAGACCGGAATGAGCAGTTCTTC. As protein: CASSERLDRNEQFF.

This clonotype has a handful of counts. This chain uses TRBV7-9 with TRBJ1-2; tentatively, D is TRBD1 (5 bases). There are 14 residues in the CDR3. The V gene's germline CDR1 is SEHNR and CDR2 FQNEAQ (reference sequence). Trimming took off 1 base at V and 8 bases at J, with 14 bases between the two ends. Written as DNA, the CDR3 is TGTGCCAGCAGCTTAGTAGGCGGGGCCCGAGGCTACACCTTC. As protein: CASSLVGGARGYTF. The full variable domain, completed using reference TRBV7-9 and TRBJ1-2, is DTGVSQNPRHKITKRGQNVTFRCDPISEHNRLYWYRQTLGQGPEFLTYFQNEAQLEKSRLLSDRFSAERPKGSFSTLEIQRTEQGDSAMYLCASSLVGGARGYTFGSGTRLTVV.

This clonotype was counted a few times. A much larger clone lies one base from this, so it may be a read error. The J gene is TRBJ2-5, the V gene TRBV29-1; 9 nucleotides align to TRBD1. CDR3 length: 15 residues. The germline gives CDR1 SQVTM, CDR2 ANQGSEA. V lost 8 bases to trimming and J lost 4 bases; unmatched junction nucleotides: 14. The CDR3 spells CSTTGPTGGGETQYF. Here the CDR3 DNA reads TGCAGCACAACGGGGCCAACAGGGGGCGGAGAGACCCAGTACTTC.

On this clonotype itself: The junction differs from germline at one of its ends, possibly a read error. The chain is built from TRBV5-1 and TRBJ2-3; D gene uncertain. The V gene's germline CDR1 is SGHRS and CDR2 YFSETQ. CDR3 length: 13 amino acids. CDR3 in amino acids: CASSSPSPDAQYF. CDR3 bases: TGCGCCAGCAGCTCGCCCTCCCCAGATGCGCAGTATTTT.

This chain links TRBV20-1 with TRBJ2-7; maybe TRBD1 (6 bases). Germline V gives CDR1 DFQATT, CDR2 SNEGSKA (reference sequence). This CDR3 comprises 13 residues. V lost 8 bases, J lost 0 bases, and 14 bases lay in between. CDR3 DNA sequence: TGCAGTCCCCCTGGGGGCAACTCCTACGAGCAGTACTTC. Translation gives CSPPGGNSYEQYF.

Regarding this clonotype: A much bigger clone sits one base away, suggesting this may be a read error. The gene calls are TRBV20-1 and TRBJ1-2; possibly TRBD1 for D (5 bases). Germline V gene lookup returns CDR1 DFQATT and CDR2 SNEGSKA (reference sequence). The CDR3 runs 14 residues. CDR3 in amino acids: CSAGDGTSPYGYTF. The CDR3 region has the DNA TGCAGTGCTGGAGACGGGACTTCCCCGTATGGCTACACCTTC.

The table lists this clonotype with a few counts. The chain uses TRBV4-1 and TRBJ2-7, with a tentative D call TRBD1 (6 bases). Germline-derived CDR1 and CDR2 are MGHRA and YSYEKL. The V and J ends lost 2 bases and 6 bases respectively, with 20 bases between them. This CDR3 has 16 amino acids. In DNA, the CDR3 is TGCGCCAGCAGCCAAAAAGAGCACAGGGCCCGTCGCGAGCAGTACTTC. Encoded protein: CASSQKEHRARREQYF.

This clonotype has more than one count but fewer than ten. This rearrangement joins TRBV20-1 to TRBJ2-3, with TRBD2 identical over 8 bases. Germline trimming cut 4 bases from V and 6 bases from J; bases unmatched to any gene: 9. The CDR3 extends over 14 amino acids. Germline assignment: CDR1 DFQATT and CDR2 SNEGSKA (reference sequence). In DNA form, the CDR3 reads TGCAGTGCTACGCACAGCGGGAGTAAGGATACGCAGTATTTT. Its protein is CSATHSGSKDTQYF.

V usage is TRBV24-1 and J usage is TRBJ2-3, with D possibly being TRBD2 (5 bases). The CDR3 runs 15 residues. Germline V CDR1 and CDR2: KGHDR, SFDVKD. Trimming pared 4 bases from V and 3 bases from J, leaving 13 bases between. CDR3 DNA sequence: TGTGCCACCAGTGACCCGGGGTCCCGTACAGATACGCAGTATTTT. Its translation: CATSDPGSRTDTQYF.

The CDR3 nucleotides read TGCGCCAGCAGCACGGGACCGGACGGGGGGACCTACGAGCAGTACTTC. Protein sequence: CASSTGPDGGTYEQYF. The V and J genes are TRBV5-1 and TRBJ2-7; 7 bases agree with TRBD2. CDR1 and CDR2 from the germline V gene are SGHRS and YFSETQ. CDR3 length: 16 residues. V lost 4 bases, J lost 2 bases, and 12 bases stayed unmatched.

This sequence joins TRBV5-1 and TRBJ1-2; no definite D call. CDR1 is SGHRS, CDR2 YFSETQ, per germline. This CDR3 contains 14 residues. V shed 2 bases and J shed 3 bases, with 11 bases lying between them. The CDR3: CASSFTPQDYGYTF. DNA of the CDR3: TGCGCCAGCAGCTTTACACCCCAGGACTATGGCTACACCTTC.

This clonotype was found many times. J is TRBJ2-7 and V is TRBV29-1, with no clear D. V lost 7 bases, J lost 7 bases, and 23 bases lay in between. Germline CDR1 reads SQVTM; CDR2 reads ANQGSEA. CDR3 length equals 14 residues. Written as DNA, the CDR3 is TGCAGCGCTGGGCCGGCGCCTCGAGCGAGTGAGCAGTACTTC. Amino acid sequence: CSAGPAPRASEQYF.

This clonotype was detected many times. V gene TRBV7-2 combines with J gene TRBJ2-7, with 8 bases identical to TRBD2. With V trimmed by 3 bases and J by 3 bases, 4 bases remained unmatched. The CDR3 is 14 residues long. Germline V gene data show CDR1 as SGHTA and CDR2 as FQGNSA. CDR3 coding DNA: TGTGCCAGCAGCTTTGGCGGGACTAGCTACGAGCAGTACTTC. It translates to CASSFGGTSYEQYF.

Of note for this clonotype: This sequence may be a read error, since a much larger clone differs from it by one base. V gene TRBV10-3 combines with J gene TRBJ2-4; 7 bases match TRBD1. Germline-derived CDR1 and CDR2 are ENHRY and SYGVKD. The CDR3 has 14 amino acids. This CDR3 is CATSRDDRVREQYF. CDR3 in DNA: TGTGCCACCAGTCGCGACGACAGGGTTAGGGAGCAGTACTTC.

J is TRBJ1-1 and V is TRBV28; D is unclear. Between the trimmed V and J ends, which lost 5 bases and 0 bases, there was a span of 10 bases. The CDR3 sequence is 14 residues long. Germline V gene lookup returns CDR1 MDHEN and CDR2 SYDVKM. The CDR3 bases are TGTGCCAGCAGTCCACATCGGCTGAACACTGAAGCTTTCTTT. It encodes CASSPHRLNTEAFF.

The rearrangement uses TRBV7-3 and TRBJ2-3; tentatively, D is TRBD1 or TRBD2 (6 bases each). V shed 1 base and J shed 2 bases, with 10 bases lying between them. The germline V gene encodes CDR1 SGHTA and CDR2 FQGTGA. The CDR3 length is 15 residues. CDR3 bases: TGTGCCAGCAGCTTAAAGGGGGGTCTCACAGATACGCAGTATTTT. It encodes CASSLKGGLTDTQYF.

This clonotype occurred a few times. The chain employs TRBV18 and TRBJ2-7; TRBD1 agrees at 10 bases. CDR3 length: 12 amino acids. The germline V gene encodes CDR1 KGHSH and CDR2 LQKENI. J lost 7 bases, V lost 5 bases, and 2 bases had no gene match. This CDR3 is CASSGTGEEQYF. The CDR3 DNA follows: TGTGCCAGCTCAGGGACAGGGGAAGAGCAGTACTTC.

This clonotype has just a few counts. This sequence joins TRBV7-9 and TRBJ2-1; D remains ambiguous. Germline-derived CDR1 and CDR2 are SEHNR and FQNEAQ (reference sequence). Trimming stripped 5 bases from V and 0 bases from J, with 8 bases between. The CDR3 is 14 residues long. CDR3: CASSPVDSYNEQFF. CDR3 nucleotides: TGTGCCAGCAGCCCGGTAGACTCCTACAATGAGCAGTTCTTC.

This clonotype was counted only a few times. J is TRBJ2-2 and V is TRBV28; D is unclear. V lost 2 bases, J lost 9 bases, and 10 bases lay in between. The CDR3 is 13 amino acids. Germline values: CDR1 MDHEN, CDR2 SYDVKM. The CDR3 DNA reads as TGTGCCAGCAGTTTAGGGCCTTCGCGGGAGCTGTTTTTT. Translation: CASSLGPSRELFF.

This clonotype has a handful of counts. V and J are TRBV5-1 and TRBJ2-7, with 9 bases aligning to TRBD1. Trimming at V came to 0 bases and at J to 6 bases, leaving 10 bases not matched to a gene. From germline, CDR1 is SGHRS and CDR2 YFSETQ. The CDR3 consists of 16 residues. Here the CDR3 DNA reads TGCGCCAGCAGCTTGGTACCGGGACAGGGAATCTCCGAGCAGTACTTC. Translating it yields CASSLVPGQGISEQYF.

V is TRBV9 and J is TRBJ2-7, with a possible D match to TRBD1 (6 bases). CDR3 length equals 15 residues. From germline, CDR1 is SGDLS and CDR2 YYNGEE. Trimming cost V 0 bases and J 1 base, with 11 bases left between them. CDR3 sequence: CASSVAPDSSYEQYF. CDR3 DNA: TGTGCCAGCAGCGTAGCCCCGGACAGTTCCTACGAGCAGTACTTC.

This clonotype appeared once. This sequence joins TRBV6-2 or TRBV6-3 and TRBJ1-5; no clear D gene. Germline V CDR1 and CDR2: MNHEY, SVGEGT. The V and J ends lost 0 bases and 9 bases respectively, with 12 bases between them. The CDR3 sequence is 14 residues long. CDR3 in DNA: TGTGCCAGCAGTTACTCGATTCTGGCTCTGCCCCAGCATTTT. Protein sequence: CASSYSILALPQHF.

In this sample, this clonotype turned up a few times. V is TRBV7-9 and J is TRBJ2-4, with unresolved D. The DNA end favors TRBJ2-7, so the J call may be wrong. This CDR3 spans 12 amino acids. Germline CDR1 is SEHNR and CDR2 is FQNEAQ (reference sequence). The chain's CDR3 is CASTTGSFEQYF. As DNA, the CDR3 is TGTGCCAGCACCACCGGGTCTTTCGAGCAGTACTTC.